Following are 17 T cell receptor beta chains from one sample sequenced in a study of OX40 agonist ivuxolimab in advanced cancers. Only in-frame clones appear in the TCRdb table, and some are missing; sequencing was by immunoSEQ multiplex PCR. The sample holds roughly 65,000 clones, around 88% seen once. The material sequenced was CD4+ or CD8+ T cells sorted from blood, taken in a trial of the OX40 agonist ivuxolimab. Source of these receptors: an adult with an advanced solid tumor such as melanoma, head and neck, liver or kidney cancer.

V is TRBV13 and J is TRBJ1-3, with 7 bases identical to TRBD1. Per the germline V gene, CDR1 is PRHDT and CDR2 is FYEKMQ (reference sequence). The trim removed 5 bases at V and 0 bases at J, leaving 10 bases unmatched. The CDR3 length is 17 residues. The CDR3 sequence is CASSPRGRTDSGNTIYF. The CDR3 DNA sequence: TGTGCCAGCAGCCCCAGGGGGAGGACCGACTCTGGAAACACCATATATTTT.

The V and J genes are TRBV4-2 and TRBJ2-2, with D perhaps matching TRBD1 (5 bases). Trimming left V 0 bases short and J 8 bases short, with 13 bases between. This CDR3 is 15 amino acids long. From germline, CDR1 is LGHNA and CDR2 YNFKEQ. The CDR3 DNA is TGTGCCAGCAGCCAAGAGACCCAGGGCAGGGGGGAGCTGTTTTTT. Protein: CASSQETQGRGELFF.

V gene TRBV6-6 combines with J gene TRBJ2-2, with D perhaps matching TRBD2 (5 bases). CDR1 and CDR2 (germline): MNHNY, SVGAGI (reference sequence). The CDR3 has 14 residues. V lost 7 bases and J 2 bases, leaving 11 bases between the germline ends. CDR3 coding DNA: TGTGCCAGCAACTCCGGGGTAAACACCGGGGAGCTGTTTTTT. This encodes CASNSGVNTGELFF.

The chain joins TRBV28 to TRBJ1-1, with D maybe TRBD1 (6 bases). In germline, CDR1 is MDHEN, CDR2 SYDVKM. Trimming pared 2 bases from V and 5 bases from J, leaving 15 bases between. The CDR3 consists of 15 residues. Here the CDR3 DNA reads TGTGCCAGCAGTTTAGATACAGGGTGGGGAACTGAAGCTTTCTTT. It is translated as CASSLDTGWGTEAFF.

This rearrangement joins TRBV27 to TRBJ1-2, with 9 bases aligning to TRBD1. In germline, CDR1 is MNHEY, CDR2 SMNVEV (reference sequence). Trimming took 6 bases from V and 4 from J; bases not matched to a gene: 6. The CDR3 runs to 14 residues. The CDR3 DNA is TGTGCCAGCAGACAGATACAGGGGGCCTATGGCTACACCTTC. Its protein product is CASRQIQGAYGYTF.

The CDR3 is CASSSSVRDANYEQYF. The CDR3 DNA reads TGTGCCAGCAGCTCTTCAGTCCGGGACGCAAACTACGAGCAGTACTTC. V and J are TRBV11-2 and TRBJ2-7; the D call may be TRBD1 or TRBD2 (5 bases each). The germline CDR1 and CDR2 sequences are SGHAT and FQNNGV. Trimming left V 4 bases short and J 3 bases short, with 19 bases between. CDR3 length: 16 residues.

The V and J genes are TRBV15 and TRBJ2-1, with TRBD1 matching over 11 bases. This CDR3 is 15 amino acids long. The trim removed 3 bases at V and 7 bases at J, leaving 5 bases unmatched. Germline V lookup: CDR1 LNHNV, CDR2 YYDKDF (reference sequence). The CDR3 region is CATSRGQGGLNEQFF. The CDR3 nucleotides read TGTGCCACCAGCAGGGGACAGGGGGGACTAAATGAGCAGTTCTTC. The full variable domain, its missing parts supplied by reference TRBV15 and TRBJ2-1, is DAMVIQNPRYQVTQFGKPVTLSCSQTLNHNVMYWYQQKSSQAPKLLFHYYDKDFNNEADTPDNFQSRRPNTSFCFLDIRSPGLGDTAMYLCATSRGQGGLNEQFFGPGTRLTVL.

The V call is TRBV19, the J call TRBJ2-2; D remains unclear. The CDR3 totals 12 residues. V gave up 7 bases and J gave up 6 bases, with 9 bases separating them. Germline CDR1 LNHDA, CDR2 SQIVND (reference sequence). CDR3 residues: CASNRVPGELFF. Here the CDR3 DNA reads TGTGCCAGTAATAGGGTCCCCGGGGAGCTGTTTTTT.

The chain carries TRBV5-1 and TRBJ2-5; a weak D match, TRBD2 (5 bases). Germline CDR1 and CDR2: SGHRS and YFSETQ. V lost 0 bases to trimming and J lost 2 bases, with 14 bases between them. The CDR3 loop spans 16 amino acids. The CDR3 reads CASSLGSSAPQETQYF. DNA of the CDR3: TGCGCCAGCAGCTTGGGGAGTAGCGCCCCACAAGAGACCCAGTACTTC.

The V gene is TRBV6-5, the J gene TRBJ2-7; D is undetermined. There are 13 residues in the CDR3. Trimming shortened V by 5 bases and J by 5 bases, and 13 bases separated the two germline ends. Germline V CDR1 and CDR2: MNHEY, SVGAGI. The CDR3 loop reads CASSAGFVDEQYF. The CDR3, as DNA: TGTGCCAGCAGTGCAGGCTTTGTGGACGAGCAGTACTTC.

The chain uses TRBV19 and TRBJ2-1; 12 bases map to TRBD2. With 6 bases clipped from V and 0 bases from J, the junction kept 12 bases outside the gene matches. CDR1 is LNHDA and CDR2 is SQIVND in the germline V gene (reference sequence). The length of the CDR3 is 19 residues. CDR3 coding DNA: TGTGCCAGTAGGAAATCGGGACTAGCGGGTCCCAGCTCCTACAATGAGCAGTTCTTC. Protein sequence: CASRKSGLAGPSSYNEQFF.

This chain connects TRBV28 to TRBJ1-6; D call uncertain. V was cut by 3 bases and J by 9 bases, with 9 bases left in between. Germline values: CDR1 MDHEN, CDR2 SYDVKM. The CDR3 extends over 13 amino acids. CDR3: CASSLRAGSPLHF. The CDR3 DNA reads TGTGCCAGCAGTTTGAGAGCTGGTTCACCCCTCCACTTT.

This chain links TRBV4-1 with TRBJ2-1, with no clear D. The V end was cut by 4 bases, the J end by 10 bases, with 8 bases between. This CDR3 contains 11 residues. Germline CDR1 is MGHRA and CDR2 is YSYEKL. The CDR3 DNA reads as TGCGCCAGCAGCCTTGACGGGGAGCAGTTCTTC. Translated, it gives CASSLDGEQFF.

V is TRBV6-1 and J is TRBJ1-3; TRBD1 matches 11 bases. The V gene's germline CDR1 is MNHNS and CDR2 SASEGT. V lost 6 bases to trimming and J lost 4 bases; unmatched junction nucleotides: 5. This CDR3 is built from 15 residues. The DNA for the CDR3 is TGTGCCAGCAGAAAGGACAGGGGGCCAGGAAACACCATATATTTT. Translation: CASRKDRGPGNTIYF.

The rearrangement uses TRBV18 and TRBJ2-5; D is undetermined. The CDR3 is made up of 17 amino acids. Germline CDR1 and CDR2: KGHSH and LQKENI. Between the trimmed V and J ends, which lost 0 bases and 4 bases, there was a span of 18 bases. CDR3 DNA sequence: TGTGCCAGCTCACCACCGTCCCAAGCACCCCTTGGAGAGACCCAGTACTTC. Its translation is CASSPPSQAPLGETQYF.

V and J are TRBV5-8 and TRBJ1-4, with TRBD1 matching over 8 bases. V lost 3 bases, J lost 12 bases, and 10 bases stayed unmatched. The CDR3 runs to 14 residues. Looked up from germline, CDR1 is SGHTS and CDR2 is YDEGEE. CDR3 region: CASSSTGGQIELFF. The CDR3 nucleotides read TGTGCCAGCAGCTCTACAGGGGGACAGATTGAACTGTTTTTT.

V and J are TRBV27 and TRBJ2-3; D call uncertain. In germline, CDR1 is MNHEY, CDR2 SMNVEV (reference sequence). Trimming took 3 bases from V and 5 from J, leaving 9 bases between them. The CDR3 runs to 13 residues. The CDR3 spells CASSFMDKDTQYF. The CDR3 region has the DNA TGTGCCAGCAGTTTTATGGATAAAGATACGCAGTATTTT.